The 24 T cell receptor beta chains listed next were all sequenced from one sample in a study of siplizumab effects on memory and regulatory T cells. Clones were read by immunoSEQ multiplex PCR, and TCRdb kept only the in-frame ones, dropping some. The sample has tens of thousands of clones, about 90% seen once. Sequences were obtained from CD8+ T cells sorted from blood. The receptors derive from a human donor in good health.

The V gene is TRBV19, the J gene TRBJ2-3; no definite D call. Germline CDR1 is LNHDA and CDR2 is SQIVND (reference sequence). The CDR3 totals 11 residues. Trimming shortened V by 7 bases and J by 4 bases, and 6 bases separated the two germline ends. For the CDR3, the DNA is TGTGCCAGTATGCTTGCAGATACGCAGTATTTT. The encoded protein is CASMLADTQYF.

This clone was detected only a few times. V is TRBV9 and J is TRBJ1-5; 7 bases fit TRBD1. There are 14 residues in the CDR3. CDR1 and CDR2 from the germline V gene are SGDLS and YYNGEE. The J segment lost 4 bases and the V segment lost 3 bases, leaving 4 bases of the junction unmatched. CDR3 bases: TGTGCCAGCAGCGCTGGGACAGTTAATCAGCCCCAGCATTTT. Translation: CASSAGTVNQPQHF.

The V gene is TRBV9, the J gene TRBJ2-1; no clear D gene. V gave up 0 bases and J gave up 5 bases, with 6 bases separating them. The germline V gene encodes CDR1 SGDLS and CDR2 YYNGEE. This CDR3 has 13 amino acids. CDR3 sequence (DNA): TGTGCCAGCAGCGTAGCTGGGGACAATGAGCAGTTCTTC. It yields the protein CASSVAGDNEQFF.

This sequence joins TRBV7-8 and TRBJ2-1, with TRBD2 matching over 7 bases. In germline, CDR1 is SGHVS, CDR2 FQNEAQ. The trim removed 8 bases at V and 5 bases at J, leaving 18 bases unmatched. The CDR3 has 17 residues. CDR3 amino acids: CASGTFRTGGLNNEQFF. CDR3 in DNA: TGTGCCAGCGGCACTTTTCGTACGGGAGGACTTAACAATGAGCAGTTCTTC.

A remark on this clone: This may stem from a read error, because a much larger clone lies one nucleotide away. Other DNA sequences in this specimen translate into the identical CDR3. V is TRBV5-6 and J is TRBJ1-5; 8 bases fit TRBD1. The J segment lost 5 bases and the V segment lost 4 bases, leaving 5 bases of the junction unmatched. The length of the CDR3 is 14 residues. Germline V gene lookup returns CDR1 SGHDT and CDR2 YYEEEE. CDR3 in amino acids: CASSPGQGDQPQHF. The DNA for the CDR3 is TGTGCCAGCAGCCCAGGACAGGGTGATCAGCCCCAGCATTTT.

In its sample, this clone was seen once. The chain links TRBV6-1 to TRBJ2-7; TRBD1 might be the D (5 bases). The CDR3 has 15 residues. Germline-derived CDR1 and CDR2 are MNHNS and SASEGT. V was cut by 2 bases and J by 2 bases, with 13 bases left in between. DNA for the CDR3: TGTGCCAGCAGTGAATCAGTGACAGCTACCTACGAGCAGTACTTC. Translating it yields CASSESVTATYEQYF.

The chain is built from TRBV5-5 and TRBJ1-5; D gene unclear. Trimming removed 3 bases from V and 4 bases from J, with 8 bases in between. This CDR3 has 13 residues. CDR1 and CDR2 (germline): SGHKS, YYEKEE (reference sequence). The CDR3 here is CASSWAPNQPQHF. The CDR3 region has the DNA TGTGCCAGCAGCTGGGCCCCGAATCAGCCCCAGCATTTT.

This rearrangement joins TRBV9 to TRBJ2-7; 7 bases fit TRBD2. The CDR3 sequence is 15 residues long. Germline trimming cut 3 bases from V and 0 bases from J; bases unmatched to any gene: 6. Germline values: CDR1 SGDLS, CDR2 YYNGEE. The CDR3 protein is CASSATGTTSYEQYF. CDR3 DNA: TGTGCCAGCAGCGCGACCGGGACTACCTCCTACGAGCAGTACTTC. The full variable domain, in which reference TRBV9 and TRBJ2-7 provide the parts outside the CDR3, is DSGVTQTPKHLITATGQRVTLRCSPRSGDLSVYWYQQSLDQGLQFLIQYYNGEERAKGNILERFSAQQFPDLHSELNLSSLELGDSALYFCASSATGTTSYEQYFGPGTRLTVT.

The chain links TRBV14 to TRBJ2-1; D not resolved. The V end lost 4 bases, the J end lost 5 bases, and 9 bases lay between the germline ends. The length of the CDR3 is 13 residues. In germline, CDR1 is SGHDN, CDR2 FVKESK. Here the CDR3 reads CASSPFTNNEQFF. CDR3 coding DNA: TGTGCCAGCAGCCCTTTTACAAACAATGAGCAGTTCTTC. The complete variable domain, with remaining parts taken from reference TRBV14 and TRBJ2-1, reads EAGVTQFPSHSVIEKGQTVTLRCDPISGHDNLYWYRRVMGKEIKFLLHFVKESKQDESGMPNNRFLAERTGGTYSTLKVQPAELEDSGVYFCASSPFTNNEQFFGPGTRLTVL.

The rearrangement uses TRBV4-1 and TRBJ2-1; D is unclear. V was shortened by 1 base and J by 0 bases, with 10 bases between the two germline ends. CDR3 length: 16 amino acids. The germline V gene has CDR1 MGHRA and CDR2 YSYEKL. The chain's CDR3 is CASSQVLSDSYNEQFF. The CDR3 nucleotides read TGCGCCAGCAGCCAAGTTCTGTCTGACTCCTACAATGAGCAGTTCTTC.

This clone came up once. This chain joins TRBV13 and TRBJ2-2; D remains unclear. This CDR3 is built from 15 residues. Germline V gene lookup returns CDR1 PRHDT and CDR2 FYEKMQ (reference sequence). The V end lost 5 bases, the J end lost 6 bases, and 16 bases lay between the germline ends. This chain's CDR3 is CASSPSGWDSGELFF. The CDR3 DNA is TGTGCCAGCAGCCCTTCCGGATGGGATTCCGGGGAGCTGTTTTTT. The variable domain in full, with the rest retrieved from reference TRBV13 and TRBJ2-2, is AAGVIQSPRHLIKEKRETATLKCYPIPRHDTVYWYQQGPGQDPQFLISFYEKMQSDKGSIPDRFSAQQFSDYHSELNMSSLELGDSALYFCASSPSGWDSGELFFGEGSRLTVL.

This sequence joins TRBV9 and TRBJ2-5, with 10 bases identical to TRBD2. Trimming removed 0 bases from V and 3 bases from J; junction bases left unmatched: 8. The CDR3 contains 17 residues. Germline V lookup: CDR1 SGDLS, CDR2 YYNGEE. The CDR3 nucleotides are TGTGCCAGCAGCGTAGGCAAAGGACTAGCGGATAAAGAGACCCAGTACTTC. Protein product: CASSVGKGLADKETQYF.

The V and J genes are TRBV21-1 and TRBJ1-4. TRBV21-1 is a listed pseudogene. The CDR3 is made up of 16 amino acids. The CDR3 DNA reads TGTGCCAGCAGCAAAGCCAGGGGAGGGTCTCATGAAAAACTGTTTTTT. Translation gives CASSKARGGSHEKLFF.

This chain uses TRBV5-5 with TRBJ2-5, with D possibly matching TRBD1 (5 bases). The CDR3 is made up of 14 amino acids. CDR1 SGHKS and CDR2 YYEKEE come from the germline V gene (reference sequence). V was cut by 1 base and J by 3 bases, with 10 bases left in between. DNA of the CDR3: TGTGCCAGCAGCTTGTCTTTGACAGAAGAGACCCAGTACTTC. Its protein is CASSLSLTEETQYF.

V usage is TRBV5-6 and J usage is TRBJ2-5; 12 bases fit TRBD1. V lost 2 bases and J lost 3; bases outside the gene matches: 5. Germline V gene sequence: CDR1 SGHDT, CDR2 YYEEEE. CDR3 length: 16 residues. The chain's CDR3 is CASSFLGTGGKETQYF. CDR3 DNA sequence: TGTGCCAGCAGCTTTCTGGGGACAGGGGGCAAAGAGACCCAGTACTTC.

The chain has TRBV7-9 and TRBJ2-7; no firm D call. The V gene's germline CDR1 is SEHNR and CDR2 FQNEAQ (reference sequence). The V end was cut by 5 bases, the J end by 7 bases, with 12 bases between. The CDR3 covers 12 residues. CDR3 nucleotide sequence: TGTGCCAGCAGCCTAATTTCCCAGGAGCAGTACTTC. Its translation is CASSLISQEQYF.

The chain combines TRBV4-2 with TRBJ2-7, with 7 nucleotides matching TRBD1. Germline CDR1 and CDR2: LGHNA and YNFKEQ. The CDR3 length is 16 residues. The ends lost 6 bases at V and 4 bases at J; junction bases unmatched: 15. CDR3 sequence (DNA): TGTGCCAGCAGACCGGGACAGCTATCTGGGGTTTACGAGCAGTACTTC. It translates to CASRPGQLSGVYEQYF.

This clone was picked up one time. The chain joins TRBV7-8 to TRBJ2-3; a possible D gene is TRBD2 (6 bases). V lost 4 bases, J lost 3 bases, and 11 bases lay in between. CDR1 is SGHVS, CDR2 FQNEAQ, per germline. The CDR3 is made up of 14 amino acids. DNA for the CDR3: TGTGCCAGCAGCTACATTCGGGGGACAGATACGCAGTATTTT. Translation: CASSYIRGTDTQYF.

The chain couples TRBV4-1 to TRBJ2-7; possible D gene TRBD1, 6 bases. The germline V gene has CDR1 MGHRA and CDR2 YSYEKL. This CDR3 has 15 amino acids. Between the trimmed V and J ends, which lost 0 bases and 9 bases, there was a span of 18 bases. Here the CDR3 reads CASSQEQGTANWQYF. The CDR3 DNA reads as TGCGCCAGCAGCCAAGAACAGGGCACGGCCAATTGGCAGTACTTC.

This clone was seen just once. The CDR3 region is CASSAVGRTPGNEQFF. The CDR3 DNA reads TGTGCCAGCAGCGCTGTGGGCAGGACTCCGGGGAATGAGCAGTTCTTC. The chain has TRBV7-8 and TRBJ2-1, with D tentatively TRBD2 (5 bases). With 5 bases removed from V and 7 bases from J, the gap between germline ends came to 21 bases. This CDR3 spans 16 amino acids. Germline loops: CDR1 SGHVS, CDR2 FQNEAQ.

This rearrangement joins TRBV7-9 to TRBJ2-7; TRBD2 agrees at 12 bases. Germline trimming cut 5 bases from V and 0 bases from J; bases unmatched to any gene: 2. The CDR3 spans 15 residues. Germline V gene lookup returns CDR1 SEHNR and CDR2 FQNEAQ (reference sequence). Here the CDR3 DNA reads TGTGCCAGCAGCACGACTAGCGGGAGCTCCTACGAGCAGTACTTC. Its protein is CASSTTSGSSYEQYF.

This sequence joins TRBV6-1 and TRBJ1-1, with a weak D call TRBD1 (5 bases). Germline-derived CDR1 and CDR2 are MNHNS and SASEGT. This CDR3 spans 15 amino acids. The V end lost 3 bases, the J end lost 1 base, and 12 bases lay between the germline ends. The CDR3 DNA reads as TGTGCCAGCAGTGATCCCGGGACGGAGAACACTGAAGCTTTCTTT. Its translation is CASSDPGTENTEAFF.

The chain links TRBV5-6 to TRBJ2-1; 14 bases map to TRBD2. The CDR3 sequence is 16 residues long. The germline V gene has CDR1 SGHDT and CDR2 YYEEEE. V was pared by 0 bases and J by 4 bases, with 0 bases of the junction left unmatched. CDR3 nucleotides: TGTGCCAGCAGCTTGGGACTAGCGGGGGGGTACAATGAGCAGTTCTTC. Protein: CASSLGLAGGYNEQFF. The entire variable domain, with the rest obtained from reference TRBV5-6 and TRBJ2-1, is as follows: DAGVTQSPTHLIKTRGQQVTLRCSPKSGHDTVSWYQQALGQGPQFIFQYYEEEERQRGNFPDRFSGHQFPNYSSELNVNALLLGDSALYLCASSLGLAGGYNEQFFGPGTRLTVL.

The chain links TRBV4-2 to TRBJ2-7, with TRBD1 matching 7 bases. Germline CDR1 LGHNA, CDR2 YNFKEQ. Losses at the gene ends were 2 bases for V and 2 bases for J; bases not matched to a gene: 6. The CDR3 contains 15 residues. CDR3 sequence (DNA): TGTGCCAGCAGCCAAATTGAGACAGGGACCTACGAGCAGTACTTC. This encodes CASSQIETGTYEQYF.